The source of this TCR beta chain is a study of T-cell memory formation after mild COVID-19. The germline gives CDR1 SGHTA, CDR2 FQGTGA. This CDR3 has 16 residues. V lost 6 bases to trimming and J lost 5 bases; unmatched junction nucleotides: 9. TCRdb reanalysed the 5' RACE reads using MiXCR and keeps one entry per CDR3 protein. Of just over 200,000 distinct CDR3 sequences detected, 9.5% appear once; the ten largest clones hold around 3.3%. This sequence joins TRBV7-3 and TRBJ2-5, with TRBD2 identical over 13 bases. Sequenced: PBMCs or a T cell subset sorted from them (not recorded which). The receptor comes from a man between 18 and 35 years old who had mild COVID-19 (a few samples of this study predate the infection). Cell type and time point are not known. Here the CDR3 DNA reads TGTGCCAGCAGTCTAGGACTAGCGGGGGCTGGGGAGACCCAGTACTTC. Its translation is CASSLGLAGAGETQYF.